These 32 T cell receptor beta chains came from one sample sequenced in a study of T cells after yellow fever vaccination. Via MiXCR, TCRdb re-called the 5' RACE reads, giving one row per CDR3 protein. The sample holds about 350,000 distinct CDR3 sequences; 9.5% to 13% are singletons and the top ten take more than 15%. Sequencing used PBMCs, obtained on the day of the first yellow fever vaccination. These receptors were obtained from a man aged 18 to 30 who received the YFV17D yellow fever vaccine.

The chain recombines TRBV5-1 with TRBJ1-4, with D hard to call. CDR1 SGHRS and CDR2 YFSETQ come from the germline V gene. V was cut by 4 bases and J by 8 bases, with 15 bases left in between. The CDR3 consists of 14 residues. This CDR3 reads CASSPREGEEKLFF. CDR3 sequence (DNA): TGCGCCAGCAGCCCTAGGGAGGGTGAAGAAAAACTGTTTTTT.

J is TRBJ2-5 and V is TRBV6-5, with 14 bases that match TRBD2. The CDR3 runs to 17 residues. The junction had 1 base not matched to a gene; V was cut back by 1 base and J by 0 bases. The germline V gene encodes CDR1 MNHEY and CDR2 SVGAGI. The CDR3 DNA is TGTGCCAGCAGTTACTGGACTAGCGGGGGGAACCAAGAGACCCAGTACTTC. This sequence encodes CASSYWTSGGNQETQYF.

This clonotype was seen a handful of times. The chain combines TRBV4-1 with TRBJ1-2; D is unclear. Germline V gives CDR1 MGHRA, CDR2 YSYEKL. There are 16 residues in the CDR3. The germline V and J ends were trimmed by 3 bases and 4 bases, with 18 bases remaining between them. CDR3 residues: CASSQGKSPAGYGYTF. The CDR3 DNA reads as TGCGCCAGCAGCCAGGGAAAATCGCCTGCAGGCTATGGCTACACCTTC.

J is TRBJ2-5 and V is TRBV3-1; D is unresolved. This CDR3 has 12 amino acids. With 4 bases removed from V and 5 bases from J, the gap between germline ends came to 8 bases. Germline loops: CDR1 LGHDT, CDR2 YNNKEL (reference sequence). CDR3 region: CASSRAWETQYF. The CDR3 DNA reads TGTGCCAGCAGCCGAGCTTGGGAGACCCAGTACTTC.

Ten or more counts support this clonotype. The chain combines TRBV6-5 with TRBJ1-4; D ambiguous. Germline CDR1 MNHEY, CDR2 SVGAGI. The CDR3 has 18 amino acids. Trimming removed 4 bases at V and 4 bases at J, with 22 bases between. This CDR3 reads CASSWDFRSSAFNEKLFF. The DNA for the CDR3 is TGTGCCAGCAGTTGGGATTTTCGTTCGTCCGCCTTTAATGAAAAACTGTTTTTT.

The chain is built from TRBV6-1 and TRBJ1-4; possible D gene TRBD1, 5 bases. CDR3 length: 11 residues. Looked up from germline, CDR1 is MNHNS and CDR2 is SASEGT. V was cut by 11 bases and J by 6 bases, with 10 bases left in between. CDR3 nucleotides: TGTGCCGCCCGGACATATGAAAAACTGTTTTTT. Translation gives CAARTYEKLFF.

In this sample, this clonotype turned up a few times. The chain is built from TRBV20-1 and TRBJ2-3; 13 nucleotides match TRBD2. Germline V gives CDR1 DFQATT, CDR2 SNEGSKA (reference sequence). J was trimmed by 10 bases and V by 3 bases; bases with no gene match: 10. The CDR3 runs 15 residues. The CDR3 reads CSARHWTSGGPAQYF. As DNA, the CDR3 is TGCAGTGCTAGGCATTGGACTAGCGGGGGCCCTGCGCAGTATTTT.

Only a few counts were recorded for this clonotype. The DNA of the CDR3 is TGTGCCAGCGGGTGGGACGGCTACGAGCAGTACTTC. Translated: CASGWDGYEQYF. The rearrangement uses TRBV6-6 and TRBJ2-7; D tentatively reads TRBD1 or TRBD2 (5 bases each). This CDR3 region has 12 residues. Deletions cut 8 bases from V and 3 bases from J, with 11 bases between. Germline CDR1 MNHNY, CDR2 SVGAGI (reference sequence).

This clonotype was counted a few times. The chain links TRBV6-2 or TRBV6-3 to TRBJ2-1; TRBD2 matches at 7 bases. Germline values: CDR1 MNHEY, CDR2 SVGEGT. CDR3 length: 18 amino acids. V shed 6 bases, J shed 0 bases, and the junction held 14 bases outside the gene matches. CDR3 nucleotide sequence: TGTGCCAGCAGAAAGGCTCCGAGAGCGGGGTTCTCCTACAATGAGCAGTTCTTC. It is translated as CASRKAPRAGFSYNEQFF.

The rearrangement links TRBV20-1 to TRBJ2-2, with 7 positions matching TRBD1. Trimming took 0 bases from V and 0 from J; bases not matched to a gene: 10. Germline V lookup: CDR1 DFQATT, CDR2 SNEGSKA (reference sequence). The CDR3 spans 18 residues. For the CDR3, the DNA is TGCAGTGCTAGAGATCACCTCGCCGGGACAGCGAACACCGGGGAGCTGTTTTTT. Protein sequence: CSARDHLAGTANTGELFF.

This clonotype was recorded a few times. This rearrangement joins TRBV12-3 or TRBV12-4 to TRBJ1-1; D call uncertain. Trimming left V 6 bases short and J 1 base short, with 9 bases between. This CDR3 has 13 amino acids. The CDR3 DNA reads as TGTGCCAGCAGCTCCGTTTCGAACACTGAAGCTTTCTTT. Its protein product is CASSSVSNTEAFF.

The chain is built from TRBV6-1 and TRBJ1-5; D possibly corresponds to TRBD1 (5 bases). The CDR3 has 16 residues. Germline CDR1 and CDR2: MNHNS and SASEGT. V lost 5 bases and J 6 bases, leaving 20 bases between the germline ends. This CDR3 is CASSRGTPGSTQPQHF. In nucleotides, the CDR3 is TGTGCCAGCAGTAGAGGGACTCCCGGTAGTACTCAGCCCCAGCATTTT.

The genes are TRBV18 and TRBJ2-1; 10 bases are a match to TRBD2. Per germline, CDR1 KGHSH and CDR2 LQKENI. The J segment lost 8 bases and the V segment lost 0 bases, leaving 4 bases of the junction unmatched. The CDR3 loop spans 15 amino acids. The DNA for the CDR3 is TGTGCCAGCTCACCACCAGCTAGCGGGGGTGATGAGCAGTTCTTC. Protein sequence: CASSPPASGGDEQFF. The full variable domain, its missing parts supplied by reference TRBV18 and TRBJ2-1, is NAGVMQNPRHLVRRRGQEARLRCSPMKGHSHVYWYRQLPEEGLKFMVYLQKENIIDESGMPKERFSAEFPKEGPSILRIQQVVRGDSAAYFCASSPPASGGDEQFFGPGTRLTVL.

This clonotype came up a few times. The chain carries TRBV9 and TRBJ1-6, with unresolved D. Germline CDR1 and CDR2: SGDLS and YYNGEE. V lost 4 bases, J lost 10 bases, and 12 bases lay in between. The CDR3 sequence is 13 residues long. CDR3 DNA: TGTGCCAGCAGCCCCTTGGATCGGTCACCCCTCCACTTT. It specifies CASSPLDRSPLHF. Complete variable domain (other parts from reference TRBV9 and TRBJ1-6): DSGVTQTPKHLITATGQRVTLRCSPRSGDLSVYWYQQSLDQGLQFLIQYYNGEERAKGNILERFSAQQFPDLHSELNLSSLELGDSALYFCASSPLDRSPLHFGNGTRLTVT.

This rearrangement joins TRBV12-3 or TRBV12-4 to TRBJ1-5, with no clear D. V was trimmed by 5 bases and J by 6 bases, leaving 8 bases between them. The CDR3 runs to 12 residues. For the CDR3, the DNA is TGTGCCAGCAGTAGAAGCGGTCAGCCCCAGCATTTT. Translating it yields CASSRSGQPQHF.

This clonotype was detected only a few times. The chain uses TRBV29-1 and TRBJ2-1; D tentatively reads TRBD1 or TRBD2 (6 bases each). Deletions cut 5 bases from V and 3 bases from J, with 11 bases between. The CDR3 has 13 residues. CDR1 is SQVTM, CDR2 ANQGSEA, per germline. Written as DNA, the CDR3 is TGCAGCGTTCGGGGGCGTCTCTACAATGAGCAGTTCTTC. It encodes CSVRGRLYNEQFF.

The chain joins TRBV12-3 or TRBV12-4 to TRBJ1-2; perhaps TRBD1 as D (5 bases). The CDR3 is 12 residues long. Trimming left V 3 bases short and J 5 bases short, with 7 bases between. This CDR3 reads CASSFRVYGYTF. Here the CDR3 DNA reads TGTGCCAGCAGTTTCAGGGTTTATGGCTACACCTTC.

This clonotype was detected a few times. The V gene is TRBV29-1, the J gene TRBJ2-3; no clear D gene. The germline V gene encodes CDR1 SQVTM and CDR2 ANQGSEA. Trimming cost V 0 bases and J 0 bases, with 4 bases left between them. This CDR3 spans 13 amino acids. The CDR3 spells CSVEDDSTDTQYF. CDR3 bases: TGCAGCGTTGAAGATGACAGCACAGATACGCAGTATTTT.

V usage is TRBV11-1 and J usage is TRBJ1-1; D not certain. The germline CDR1 and CDR2 sequences are SGHAT and FQDESV (reference sequence). This CDR3 has 14 amino acids. The V gene lost 5 bases and the J gene lost 4 bases, with 14 bases spanning the gap. In nucleotides, the CDR3 is TGTGCCAGCAGCGGGCAAACAGCCAGCACTGAAGCTTTCTTT. Residues: CASSGQTASTEAFF.

Only a few counts were recorded for this clonotype. The chain combines TRBV24-1 with TRBJ2-5; D not resolved. This CDR3 has 15 amino acids. Trimming left V 2 bases short and J 5 bases short, with 14 bases between. The germline V gene has CDR1 KGHDR and CDR2 SFDVKD. The CDR3 region is CATSDSQANGETQYF. The CDR3 region has the DNA TGTGCCACCAGTGATTCTCAGGCCAACGGGGAGACCCAGTACTTC.

There are a few counts of this clonotype. CDR3 protein: CASSPNRGPKNNEQFF. CDR3 sequence (DNA): TGTGCCAGCAGCCCGAACAGGGGGCCCAAAAACAATGAGCAGTTCTTC. This chain connects TRBV11-2 to TRBJ2-1; 9 positions agree with TRBD1. V lost 5 bases to trimming and J lost 5 bases; unmatched junction nucleotides: 10. The CDR3 length is 16 residues. Germline CDR1 SGHAT, CDR2 FQNNGV.

This clonotype appeared a few times. The rearrangement links TRBV4-1 to TRBJ1-2; D is undetermined. The CDR3 totals 16 residues. The V and J ends lost 0 bases and 4 bases respectively, with 15 bases between them. The germline V gene has CDR1 MGHRA and CDR2 YSYEKL. DNA of the CDR3: TGCGCCAGCAGCCAAGAAATTCGGTCTTACGGCTATGGCTACACCTTC. Protein: CASSQEIRSYGYGYTF.

This clonotype turned up a few times. V and J are TRBV6-5 and TRBJ1-1; D is unclear. The CDR3 runs to 13 residues. Trimming stripped 2 bases from V and 5 bases from J, with 9 bases between. The germline gives CDR1 MNHEY, CDR2 SVGAGI. CDR3 in DNA: TGTGCCAGCAGTTACGGAAGTGGGACTGAAGCTTTCTTT. Protein sequence: CASSYGSGTEAFF.

The chain is built from TRBV4-3 and TRBJ2-1; 11 positions agree with TRBD1. V lost 4 bases to trimming and J lost 8 bases; unmatched junction nucleotides: 7. The CDR3 is 15 residues long. Germline assignment: CDR1 LGHNA and CDR2 YSLEER. The CDR3 protein is CASSPDRGLWDEQFF. The CDR3 DNA is TGCGCCAGCAGCCCGGACAGGGGGCTTTGGGATGAGCAGTTCTTC.

This clonotype was counted between two and nine times. The rearrangement uses TRBV12-3 or TRBV12-4 and TRBJ2-1; D gene ambiguous. CDR3 length: 16 residues. V was trimmed by 1 base and J by 1 base, leaving 11 bases between them. CDR3 protein: CASSLVGIGSYNEQFF. The CDR3 DNA follows: TGTGCCAGCAGTTTAGTTGGTATCGGGTCCTACAATGAGCAGTTCTTC.

This clonotype has at least ten counts. The rearrangement uses TRBV3-1 and TRBJ1-4, with D possibly TRBD1 on 5 matching bases. Germline CDR1 reads LGHDT; CDR2 reads YNNKEL (reference sequence). Deletions cut 4 bases from V and 3 bases from J, with 12 bases between. CDR3 length: 15 residues. The CDR3: CASSLSGGPNEKLFF. The CDR3 DNA follows: TGTGCCAGCAGCCTCTCCGGGGGACCTAATGAAAAACTGTTTTTT.

A note on this clonotype: The junction shows a germline mismatch at one end, possibly a read error. The chain combines TRBV5-4 with TRBJ2-6, with TRBD2 identical over 7 bases. The CDR3 spans 16 residues. Germline loops: CDR1 SGHNT, CDR2 YYREEE (reference sequence). In DNA form, the CDR3 reads TGTGCCAGCAGCTTGGCCGGGGGGACCGGGGCCAACGTCCTGCCTTTC. This codes for CASSLAGGTGANVLPF.

V usage is TRBV5-4 and J usage is TRBJ2-2, with D unresolved. CDR1 is SGHNT, CDR2 YYREEE, per germline (reference sequence). The CDR3 sequence is 15 residues long. The V end lost 0 bases, the J end lost 3 bases, and 9 bases lay between the germline ends. As DNA, the CDR3 is TGTGCCAGCAGCTTGGAACTTTTGGACACCGGGGAGCTGTTTTTT. This translates into CASSLELLDTGELFF.

V usage is TRBV4-3 and J usage is TRBJ2-3; unclear D gene. Germline assignment: CDR1 LGHNA and CDR2 YSLEER. The CDR3 has 12 amino acids. V gave up 3 bases and J gave up 5 bases, with 6 bases separating them. The CDR3 sequence is CASSHPGDTQYF. CDR3 bases: TGCGCCAGCAGCCATCCCGGAGATACGCAGTATTTT.

The J gene is TRBJ2-1, the V gene TRBV9, with TRBD2 matching 8 bases. From germline, CDR1 is SGDLS and CDR2 YYNGEE. CDR3 size: 15 residues. V gave up 4 bases and J gave up 3 bases; unmatched junction bases: 6. CDR3 residues: CASSHTSGFYNEQFF. CDR3 sequence (DNA): TGTGCCAGCAGCCATACTAGCGGATTCTACAATGAGCAGTTCTTC.

The table lists this clonotype with a few counts. The chain is built from TRBV19 and TRBJ2-4; D call uncertain. Between the trimmed V and J ends, which lost 5 bases and 0 bases, there was a span of 8 bases. Germline loops: CDR1 LNHDA, CDR2 SQIVND (reference sequence). This CDR3 is 14 amino acids long. The CDR3 loop reads CASSYDRAKNIQYF. In DNA, the CDR3 is TGTGCCAGTAGTTACGACCGAGCCAAAAACATTCAGTACTTC. Together with reference TRBV19 and TRBJ2-4, the CDR3 gives the full variable domain: DGGITQSPKYLFRKEGQNVTLSCEQNLNHDAMYWYRQDPGQGLRLIYYSQIVNDFQKGDIAEGYSVSREKKESFPLTVTSAQKNPTAFYLCASSYDRAKNIQYFGAGTRLSVL.

This clonotype appeared a single time. V is TRBV5-1 and J is TRBJ1-2; D is unresolved. The CDR3 has 17 residues. V lost 4 bases, J lost 0 bases, and 19 bases lay in between. In germline, CDR1 is SGHRS, CDR2 YFSETQ. The CDR3 sequence: CASSLGDPGPANYGYTF. The CDR3 DNA sequence: TGCGCCAGCAGCCTGGGAGATCCAGGCCCAGCTAACTATGGCTACACCTTC.